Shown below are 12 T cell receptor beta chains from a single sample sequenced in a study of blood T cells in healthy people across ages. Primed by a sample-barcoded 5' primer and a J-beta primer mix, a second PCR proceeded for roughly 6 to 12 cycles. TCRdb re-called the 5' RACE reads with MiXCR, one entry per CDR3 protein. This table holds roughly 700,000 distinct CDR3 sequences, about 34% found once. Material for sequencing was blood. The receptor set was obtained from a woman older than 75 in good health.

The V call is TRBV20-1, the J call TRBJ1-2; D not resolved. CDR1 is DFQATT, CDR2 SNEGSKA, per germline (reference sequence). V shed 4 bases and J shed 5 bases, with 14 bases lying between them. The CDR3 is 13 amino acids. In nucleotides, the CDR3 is TGCAGTGCTATTGTGGAGGGAGTATATGGCTACACCTTC. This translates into CSAIVEGVYGYTF.

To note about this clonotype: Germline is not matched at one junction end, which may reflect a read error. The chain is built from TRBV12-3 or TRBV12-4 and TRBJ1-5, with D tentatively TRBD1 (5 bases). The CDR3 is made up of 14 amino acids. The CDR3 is CVSSSSTGNQPQHF. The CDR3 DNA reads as TGTGTCAGCAGTTCCTCGACAGGCAATCAGCCCCAGCATTTT.

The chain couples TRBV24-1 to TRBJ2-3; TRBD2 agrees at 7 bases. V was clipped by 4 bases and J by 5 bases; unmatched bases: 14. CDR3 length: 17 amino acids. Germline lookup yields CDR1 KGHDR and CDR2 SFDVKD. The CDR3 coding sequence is TGTGCCACCAGTGACCCCATACCGGGACTAAACGGAGATACGCAGTATTTT. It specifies CATSDPIPGLNGDTQYF.

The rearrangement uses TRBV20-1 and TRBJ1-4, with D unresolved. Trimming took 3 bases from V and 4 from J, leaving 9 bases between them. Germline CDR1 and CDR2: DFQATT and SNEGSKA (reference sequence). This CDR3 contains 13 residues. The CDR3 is CSASVARNEKLFF. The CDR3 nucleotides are TGCAGTGCTAGCGTAGCCCGTAATGAAAAACTGTTTTTT.

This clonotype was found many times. CDR3 protein: CASSSGQGSGSPLHF. CDR3 DNA: TGTGCCAGCAGCTCAGGACAGGGATCAGGGTCACCCCTCCACTTT. This rearrangement joins TRBV7-9 to TRBJ1-6, with 8 bases that match TRBD1. The CDR3 runs 15 residues. Trimming at V came to 4 bases and at J to 10 bases, leaving 9 bases not matched to a gene. From germline, CDR1 is SEHNR and CDR2 FQNEAQ (reference sequence).

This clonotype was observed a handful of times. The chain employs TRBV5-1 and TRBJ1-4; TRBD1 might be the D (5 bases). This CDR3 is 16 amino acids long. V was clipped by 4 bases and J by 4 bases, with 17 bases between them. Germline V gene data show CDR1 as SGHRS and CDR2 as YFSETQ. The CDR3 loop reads CASSRDPSGGNEKLFF. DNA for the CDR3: TGCGCCAGCAGCCGTGATCCGTCCGGGGGTAATGAAAAACTGTTTTTT. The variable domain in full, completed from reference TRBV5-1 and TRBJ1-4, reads KAGVTQTPRYLIKTRGQQVTLSCSPISGHRSVSWYQQTPGQGLQFLFEYFSETQRNKGNFPGRFSGRQFSNSRSEMNVSTLELGDSALYLCASSRDPSGGNEKLFFGSGTQLSVL.

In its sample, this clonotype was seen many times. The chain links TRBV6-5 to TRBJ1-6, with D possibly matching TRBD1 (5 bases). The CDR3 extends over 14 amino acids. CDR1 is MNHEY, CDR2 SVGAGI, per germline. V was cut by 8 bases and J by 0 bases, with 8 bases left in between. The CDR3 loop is CASWGSSYNSPLHF. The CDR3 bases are TGTGCCAGCTGGGGGAGCTCCTATAATTCACCCCTCCACTTT.

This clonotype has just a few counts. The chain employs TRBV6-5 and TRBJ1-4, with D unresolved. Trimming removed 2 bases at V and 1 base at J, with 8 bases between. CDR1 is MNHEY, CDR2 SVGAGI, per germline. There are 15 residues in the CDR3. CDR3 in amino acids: CASSYGGRTNEKLFF. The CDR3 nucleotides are TGTGCCAGCAGTTACGGCGGCAGAACTAATGAAAAACTGTTTTTT.

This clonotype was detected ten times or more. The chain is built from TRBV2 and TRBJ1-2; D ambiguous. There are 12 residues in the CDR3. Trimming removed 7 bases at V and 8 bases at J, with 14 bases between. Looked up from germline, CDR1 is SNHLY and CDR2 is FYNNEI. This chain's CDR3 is CASNRAIEGYTF. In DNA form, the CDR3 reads TGTGCCAGCAATCGGGCCATCGAAGGCTACACCTTC.

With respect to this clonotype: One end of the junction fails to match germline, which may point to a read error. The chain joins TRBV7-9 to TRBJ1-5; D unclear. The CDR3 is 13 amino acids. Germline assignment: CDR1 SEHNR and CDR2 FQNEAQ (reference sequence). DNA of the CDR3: TGTACCAGCAGCTTAGAGGTGGGGAGGATCCAGCATTTT. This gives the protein CTSSLEVGRIQHF. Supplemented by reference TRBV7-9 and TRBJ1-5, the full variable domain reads DTGVSQNPRHKITKRGQNVTFRCDPISEHNRLYWYRQTLGQGPEFLTYFQNEAQLEKSRLLSDRFSAERPKGSFSTLEIQRTEQGDSAMYLCTSSLEVGRIQHFGDGTRLSIL.

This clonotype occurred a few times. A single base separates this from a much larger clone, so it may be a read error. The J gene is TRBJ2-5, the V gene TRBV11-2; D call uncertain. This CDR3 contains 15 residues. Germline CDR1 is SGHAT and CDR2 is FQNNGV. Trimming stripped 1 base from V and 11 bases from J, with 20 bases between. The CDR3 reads CASSLGGRQKGVQYF. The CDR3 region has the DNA TGTGCCAGCAGCTTAGGTGGCAGGCAGAAAGGCGTGCAGTACTTC.

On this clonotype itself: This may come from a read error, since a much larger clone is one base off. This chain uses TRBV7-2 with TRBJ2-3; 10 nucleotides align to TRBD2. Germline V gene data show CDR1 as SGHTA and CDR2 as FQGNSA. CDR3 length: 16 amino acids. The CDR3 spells CASSLAPAGGVDTRYF. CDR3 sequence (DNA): TGTGCCAGCAGCTTAGCACCAGCGGGAGGGGTAGATACGCGGTATTTT.